A selection of T cell receptor beta chains follows, all from one sample in a study of shared T cell receptors in the human thymus. Assay: immunoSEQ multiplex PCR; the TCRdb copy retains only in-frame clones and omits some. The sample lists hundreds of thousands of clones, about 90% occurring once. These data are also associated with another study on human thymus T cells.

Material: thymocytes. These receptor sequences come from a boy less than two years old with a congenital heart defect. The CDR3 runs from the conserved cysteine through the conserved F or W. A row's size may be missing; if present it is once, few, many or a size class.

V,size,CDR3
TRBV5-4,.,CASSLEQPESTDTQYF
TRBV9,.,CASSKRQVPGELFF
TRBV7-9,.,CASSLRRGPASGNTIYF
TRBV19,.,CASRRTGLNEQYF
TRBV28,once,CASRSGTGSEQYF
TRBV7-8,.,CASSRKGGRNNYGYTF
TRBV6-6,.,CASSTGTGAEAFF
TRBV19,once,CASSPRSRTGGYQPQHF
TRBV7-9,.,CASSAIQGAEQYF
TRBV7-9,.,CASSLDPGQGATEAFF
TRBV5-5,few,CASSLVQGGNQPQHF
TRBV10-3,.,CAISNTDRALAKNIQYF
TRBV15,.,CATSAWGGKPTNEKLFF
TRBV11-2,.,CASAKRELFF
TRBV7-7,.,CASSARTGADTQYF
TRBV2,once,CASSGGAGIVSPLHF
TRBV27,once,CASGRVLTKGANLAKNIQYF
TRBV7-9,.,CASSRGGDGNYGYTF
TRBV19,.,CASSLAGPELLNTEAFF
TRBV27,.,CASSLSRIRHEQYF
TRBV19,.,CASSEPPTGAPAGKLFF
TRBV5-1,.,CASSLAPTGLGNTEAFF
TRBV5-1,.,CASSLASDSKDTEAFF
TRBV28,.,CASRKTGFSGNTIYF
TRBV9,few,CASSVGVGGLGSPLHF
TRBV27,.,CASRTAGNSPLHF
TRBV4-1,.,CASSQSSGVTYNEQFF
TRBV5-4,.,CASSLASGGTDTQYF
TRBV7-9,.,CASSCSGRSLNYEQYF
TRBV27,.,CASPGQGNSPLHF
TRBV28,.,CASSFVNNQPQHF
TRBV5-4,.,CASSPRTGKMGRETQYF
TRBV5-1,.,CASSLGQGLDFYEQYF
TRBV4-2,.,CASSQGWGGGPRSGNTIYF
TRBV15,.,CATSSLNQPQHF
TRBV6-5,.,CASSYSFGHQPQHF
TRBV14,.,CASSQGFLYEQYF
TRBV19,.,CASSPHGTSAGEQYF
TRBV15,once,CATSSTPTGRYGYTF
TRBV7-9,.,CASRLLRAGTYNEQFF
TRBV25-1,.,CASSELSWHEQFF
TRBV6-1,.,CASNPKGFYQPQHF